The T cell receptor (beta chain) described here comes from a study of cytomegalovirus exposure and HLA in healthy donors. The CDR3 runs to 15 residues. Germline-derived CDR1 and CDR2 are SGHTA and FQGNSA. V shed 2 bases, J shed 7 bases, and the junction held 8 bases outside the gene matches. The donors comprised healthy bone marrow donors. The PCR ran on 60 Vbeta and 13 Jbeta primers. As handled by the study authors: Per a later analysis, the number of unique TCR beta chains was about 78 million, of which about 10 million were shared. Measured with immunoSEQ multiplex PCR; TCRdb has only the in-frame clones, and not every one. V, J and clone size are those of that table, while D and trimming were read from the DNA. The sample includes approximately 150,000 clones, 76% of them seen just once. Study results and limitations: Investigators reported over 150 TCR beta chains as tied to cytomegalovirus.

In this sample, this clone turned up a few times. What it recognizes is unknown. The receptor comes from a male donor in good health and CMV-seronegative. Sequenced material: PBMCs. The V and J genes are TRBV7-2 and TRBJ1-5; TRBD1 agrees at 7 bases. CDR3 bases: TGTGCCAGCAGCTTACCTGACAGGGACGGCCAGCCCCAGCATTTT. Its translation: CASSLPDRDGQPQHF.